The source of this TCR beta chain is a study of blood T cell repertoires in COVID-19. Measured with immunoSEQ multiplex PCR; TCRdb has only the in-frame clones, and not every one. The table lists fewer than 200,000 clones, roughly 80% of them singletons. V was pared by 3 bases and J by 3 bases, with 6 bases between. CDR3 length: 13 residues. Germline CDR1 reads MGHRA; CDR2 reads YSYEKL. As concerns this clone: This sample also contains other DNA sequences that code for the same CDR3.

The chain recombines TRBV4-1 with TRBJ1-5, with D uncertain. The specimen sequenced was peripheral blood. The source is a man in his sixties with acute or convalescent COVID-19. CDR3 nucleotides: TGCGCCAGCAGCCAGGTGGCCAATCAGCCCCAGCATTTT. As protein: CASSQVANQPQHF.